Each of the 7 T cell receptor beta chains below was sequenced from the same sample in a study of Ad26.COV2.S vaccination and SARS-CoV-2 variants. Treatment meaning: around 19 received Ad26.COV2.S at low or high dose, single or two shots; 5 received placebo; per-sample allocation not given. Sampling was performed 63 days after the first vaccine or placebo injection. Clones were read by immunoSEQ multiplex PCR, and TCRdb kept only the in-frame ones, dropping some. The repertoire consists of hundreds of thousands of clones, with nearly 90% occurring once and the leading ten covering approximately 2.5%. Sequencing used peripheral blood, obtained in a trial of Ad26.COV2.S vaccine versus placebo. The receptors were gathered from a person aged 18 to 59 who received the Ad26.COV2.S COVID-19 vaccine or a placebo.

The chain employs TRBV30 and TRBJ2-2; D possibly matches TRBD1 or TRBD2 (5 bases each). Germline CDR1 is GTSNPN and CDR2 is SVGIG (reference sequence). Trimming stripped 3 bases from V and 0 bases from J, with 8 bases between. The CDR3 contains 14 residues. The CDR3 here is CAWRGVTNTGELFF. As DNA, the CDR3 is TGTGCCTGGAGGGGGGTGACGAACACCGGGGAGCTGTTTTTT.

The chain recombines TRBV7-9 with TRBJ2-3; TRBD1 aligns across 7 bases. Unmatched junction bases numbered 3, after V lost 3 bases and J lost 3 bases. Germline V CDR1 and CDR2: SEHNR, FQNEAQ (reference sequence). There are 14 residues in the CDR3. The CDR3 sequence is CASSFRQGTDTQYF. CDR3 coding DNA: TGTGCCAGCAGCTTTAGACAGGGAACAGATACGCAGTATTTT.

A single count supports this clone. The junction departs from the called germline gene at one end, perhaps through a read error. The CDR3 bases are TGTGCCAGCAGCCTAGCGTGGGACGATCAGTACTTC. Residues: CASSLAWDDQYF. This chain joins TRBV7-8 and TRBJ2-7, with D perhaps matching TRBD2 (6 bases). The germline V gene encodes CDR1 SGHVS and CDR2 FQNEAQ. The CDR3 is 12 amino acids.

Here the CDR3 reads CASGPGQGALLGYTF. DNA of the CDR3: TGTGCTAGTGGTCCGGGACAGGGGGCGCTTCTGGGCTACACCTTC. This rearrangement joins TRBV12-5 to TRBJ1-2; 12 bases are a match to TRBD1. The V and J ends lost 5 bases and 8 bases, in that order; junction bases with no gene match: 9. The CDR3 runs to 15 residues. Germline assignment: CDR1 LGHNT and CDR2 FRNRAP.

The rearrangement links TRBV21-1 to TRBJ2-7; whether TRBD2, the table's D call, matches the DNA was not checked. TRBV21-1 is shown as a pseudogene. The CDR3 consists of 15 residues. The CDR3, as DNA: TGTGCCAGCAGCCGATCTAGCGGGAGGGCCTACGAGCAGTACGTC. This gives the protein CASSRSSGRAYEQYV.

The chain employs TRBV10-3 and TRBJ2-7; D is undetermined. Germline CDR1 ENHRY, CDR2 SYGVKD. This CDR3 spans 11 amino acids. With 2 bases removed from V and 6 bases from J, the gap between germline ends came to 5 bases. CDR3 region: CAISEGREQYF. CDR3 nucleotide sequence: TGTGCCATCAGTGAGGGTCGCGAGCAGTACTTC.

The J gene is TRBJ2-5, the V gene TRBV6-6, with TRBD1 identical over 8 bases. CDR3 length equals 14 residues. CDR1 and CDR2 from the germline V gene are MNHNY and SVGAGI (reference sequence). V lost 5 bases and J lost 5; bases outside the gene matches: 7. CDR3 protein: CASSGQGLWETQYF. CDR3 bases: TGTGCCAGCAGTGGACAGGGATTGTGGGAGACCCAGTACTTC.